This T cell receptor beta chain was obtained from a study of vaccination and CD4 T cells after COVID-19. Trimming shortened V by 10 bases and J by 7 bases, and 25 bases separated the two germline ends. This CDR3 is built from 15 residues. Germline loops: CDR1 MNHEY, CDR2 SMNVEV (reference sequence). The sample's treatment: approximately 10-day PBMC culture with coronavirus spike peptide pools or control peptides (ViraFEST assay). Comment on this clonotype: Its antigen remains unidentified.

Study-level points and caveats: For convalescent patients, a median about 86% of reactive clones surfaced exclusively after vaccination.

The assay that was used to sequence DNA from cultured CD4+ T cells was the Oncomine TCR Beta short-read assay. Using its own MiXCR run on the PCR reads, TCRdb lists one record per CDR3 protein. The data contain about 20,000 distinct CDR3 sequences, approximately 50% of them singletons. This chain joins TRBV27 and TRBJ1-1; D call uncertain. The receptor was isolated from a human donor who had recovered from COVID-19. The sequenced sample was CD4+ T cells from blood, cultured in vitro. CDR3 coding DNA: TGTGCCATCGCGAGAGGGATGAGCTCCTTGGGTGAAGCTTTCTTT. It yields the protein CAIARGMSSLGEAFF.